The 30 T cell receptor beta chains below were found in one sample sequenced in a study of blood T cell repertoires in COVID-19. Profiling relied on immunoSEQ multiplex PCR, and the TCRdb table lists in-frame clones only, not all of them. The sample lists 90,000 to 140,000 clones, around 80% occurring once. The sequencing input was peripheral blood. These receptors all come from a woman of 80 years or more with acute or convalescent COVID-19.

The gene calls are TRBV6-2 or TRBV6-3 and TRBJ2-6; no definite D call. V lost 6 bases and J 0 bases, leaving 12 bases between the germline ends. This CDR3 spans 16 amino acids. Germline lookup yields CDR1 MNHEY and CDR2 SVGEGT. This CDR3 reads CASSPWSSSGANVLTF. CDR3 DNA: TGTGCCAGCAGCCCTTGGTCTAGCTCTGGGGCCAACGTCCTGACTTTC.

The V call is TRBV30, the J call TRBJ2-3, with D maybe TRBD2 (6 bases). V was shortened by 8 bases and J by 2 bases, with 14 bases between the two germline ends. Looked up from germline, CDR1 is GTSNPN and CDR2 is SVGIG (reference sequence). The CDR3 is made up of 13 amino acids. The CDR3 region has the DNA TGTGCCCGCCGGGACTCCCCCACAGATACGCAGTATTTT. As protein: CARRDSPTDTQYF.

The rearrangement joins TRBV5-5 to TRBJ1-2; 8 positions match TRBD1. The CDR3 consists of 16 residues. The J segment lost 2 bases and the V segment lost 3 bases, leaving 9 bases of the junction unmatched. The germline V gene has CDR1 SGHKS and CDR2 YYEKEE (reference sequence). In DNA form, the CDR3 reads TGTGCCAGCAGCTGGGGGACAGGCGAATACAACTATGGCTACACCTTC. This sequence encodes CASSWGTGEYNYGYTF.

This clone was picked up a small number of times. This sequence joins TRBV2 and TRBJ1-4, with D unresolved. Trimming took off 6 bases at V and 8 bases at J, with 10 bases between the two ends. The length of the CDR3 is 12 residues. Germline values: CDR1 SNHLY, CDR2 FYNNEI. CDR3 in amino acids: CASSSREEKLFF. DNA of the CDR3: TGTGCCAGCAGCTCCCGGGAGGAAAAACTGTTTTTT. The complete variable domain, with remaining parts taken from reference TRBV2 and TRBJ1-4, reads EPEVTQTPSHQVTQMGQEVILRCVPISNHLYFYWYRQILGQKVEFLVSFYNNEISEKSEIFDDQFSVERPDGSNFTLKIRSTKLEDSAMYFCASSSREEKLFFGSGTQLSVL.

This chain uses TRBV13 with TRBJ2-3; 7 bases line up with TRBD2. V gave up 5 bases and J gave up 3 bases; unmatched junction bases: 17. This CDR3 has 18 residues. CDR1 and CDR2 (germline): PRHDT, FYEKMQ (reference sequence). DNA of the CDR3: TGTGCCAGCAGCCCATTCGGCGGGGAGTCAGCGGGGACAGATACGCAGTATTTT. Amino acids: CASSPFGGESAGTDTQYF.

The chain combines TRBV5-1 with TRBJ2-5; perhaps TRBD2 as D (6 bases). Germline lookup yields CDR1 SGHRS and CDR2 YFSETQ. This CDR3 has 13 amino acids. Trimming cost V 7 bases and J 2 bases, with 12 bases left between them. The CDR3 is CASATGVQETQYF. CDR3 DNA: TGCGCCAGCGCTACGGGGGTACAAGAGACCCAGTACTTC.

The rearrangement joins TRBV6-2 or TRBV6-3 to TRBJ1-2; maybe TRBD1 (5 bases). The germline CDR1 and CDR2 sequences are MNHEY and SVGEGT. There are 14 residues in the CDR3. V lost 2 bases, J lost 5 bases, and 12 bases lay in between. CDR3 loop: CASSYRGSIYGYTF. DNA for the CDR3: TGTGCCAGCAGTTACAGGGGATCGATTTATGGCTACACCTTC.

This chain links TRBV19 with TRBJ2-1; 10 positions agree with TRBD2. V trimming: 9 bases; J trimming: 8 bases; junction bases outside the gene matches: 10. Germline values: CDR1 LNHDA, CDR2 SQIVND (reference sequence). The CDR3 extends over 14 amino acids. The CDR3 spells CASSPGLATYEQFF. DNA of the CDR3: TGTGCCAGCTCCCCGGGACTAGCGACATATGAGCAGTTCTTC.

This clone has a single count. This chain joins TRBV15 and TRBJ1-2, with TRBD1 matching over 7 bases. This CDR3 is 15 amino acids long. Germline V CDR1 and CDR2: LNHNV, YYDKDF (reference sequence). After removal of 4 bases from V and 8 bases from J, the junction contained 13 bases not matched to a gene. CDR3 loop: CATSKRQGSYGGYTF. DNA for the CDR3: TGTGCCACCAGCAAAAGACAGGGTTCTTATGGAGGCTACACCTTC.

The chain employs TRBV28 and TRBJ2-7, with D possibly TRBD2 on 6 matching bases. Germline-derived CDR1 and CDR2 are MDHEN and SYDVKM. The CDR3 runs 18 residues. V lost 7 bases, J lost 7 bases, and 32 bases lay in between. DNA for the CDR3: TGTGCCAGCACCATCACTAGCCATGGATCCCCCGGAATGGAGGAGCAGTACTTC. Translating it yields CASTITSHGSPGMEEQYF.

The genes are TRBV6-5 and TRBJ2-1, with TRBD2 as a possible D gene (7 bases). CDR1 MNHEY and CDR2 SVGAGI come from the germline V gene. The CDR3 spans 15 residues. Trimming took 6 bases from V and 8 from J, leaving 20 bases between them. The CDR3: CASRRGLLRRDEQFF. The CDR3, as DNA: TGTGCCAGCAGGCGGGGGCTCTTGCGTCGTGATGAGCAGTTCTTC.

The CDR3 DNA sequence: TGTGCCAGCAGCCGCAGGACAGTCAACACCGGGGAGCTGTTTTTT. Its translation is CASSRRTVNTGELFF. The chain is built from TRBV7-9 and TRBJ2-2; perhaps TRBD1 as D (6 bases). CDR1 is SEHNR, CDR2 FQNEAQ, per germline (reference sequence). There are 15 residues in the CDR3. The V and J ends lost 5 bases and 2 bases respectively, with 12 bases between them.

V and J are TRBV7-2 and TRBJ2-5, with 8 bases identical to TRBD2. From germline, CDR1 is SGHTA and CDR2 FQGNSA. The V segment lost 1 base and the J segment 2 bases; nucleotides outside the gene matches: 12. The CDR3 is 18 amino acids. CDR3: CASSLEFMGAGVQETQYF. The DNA for the CDR3 is TGTGCCAGCAGCTTAGAGTTTATGGGAGCGGGGGTACAAGAGACCCAGTACTTC.

The chain uses TRBV7-2 and TRBJ2-3; D might be TRBD2 (5 bases). V lost 5 bases and J lost 6, with 15 bases in between. This CDR3 region has 14 residues. Germline V gene lookup returns CDR1 SGHTA and CDR2 FQGNSA. This CDR3 is CASSPSRSSDTQYF. As DNA, the CDR3 is TGTGCCAGCAGCCCTAGCAGAAGCTCGGATACGCAGTATTTT.

The V call is TRBV7-2, the J call TRBJ2-1; 7 bases map to TRBD2. Germline values: CDR1 SGHTA, CDR2 FQGNSA. V gave up 6 bases and J gave up 7 bases; unmatched junction bases: 12. CDR3 length equals 15 residues. The CDR3 nucleotides read TGTGCCAGCAGTCGAAGCGGGGCCTTAGGGAATGAGCAGTTCTTC. As protein: CASSRSGALGNEQFF.

The chain is built from TRBV28 and TRBJ2-3, with TRBD2 matching 10 bases. The V and J ends lost 3 bases and 8 bases, in that order; junction bases with no gene match: 14. The CDR3 runs 17 residues. The V gene's germline CDR1 is MDHEN and CDR2 SYDVKM. CDR3 in amino acids: CASSFAASGRARGTQYF. For the CDR3, the DNA is TGTGCCAGCAGTTTTGCCGCGAGCGGGAGGGCCAGAGGTACGCAGTATTTT.

J is TRBJ1-3 and V is TRBV6-1; 8 bases are a match to TRBD1. The CDR3 length is 16 residues. Trimming removed 4 bases from V and 6 bases from J; junction bases left unmatched: 11. The germline CDR1 and CDR2 sequences are MNHNS and SASEGT. Here the CDR3 reads CASSAVPQGGANTIYF. DNA for the CDR3: TGTGCCAGCAGTGCCGTCCCACAGGGGGGTGCAAACACCATATATTTT.

This clone was recorded once. The V call is TRBV27, the J call TRBJ2-2; 7 bases map to TRBD1. Per the germline V gene, CDR1 is MNHEY and CDR2 is SMNVEV (reference sequence). Unmatched junction bases numbered 9, after V lost 7 bases and J lost 1 base. The CDR3 has 16 amino acids. For the CDR3, the DNA is TGTGCCAGCACTCCGGCCGGGACAGAGAACACCGGGGAGCTGTTTTTT. Protein: CASTPAGTENTGELFF.

The chain recombines TRBV9 with TRBJ2-7, with D possibly being TRBD1 (6 bases). The V gene's germline CDR1 is SGDLS and CDR2 YYNGEE. The CDR3 is made up of 14 amino acids. Trimming took off 5 bases at V and 0 bases at J, with 12 bases between the two ends. The CDR3 DNA is TGTGCCAGCAGGGTAAACAGGGACTCCTACGAGCAGTACGTC. Protein sequence: CASRVNRDSYEQYV.

As DNA, the CDR3 is TGTGCCAGCATACTAGCGGGCTACAATGAGCAGTTCTTC. Translating gives CASILAGYNEQFF. V usage is TRBV6-5 and J usage is TRBJ2-1; 9 bases map to TRBD2. Germline CDR1 MNHEY, CDR2 SVGAGI. V dropped 7 bases and J dropped 3; count of bases not matched to a gene: 1. This CDR3 is built from 13 residues.

This clone was found a few times. The chain carries TRBV5-1 and TRBJ1-2, with unresolved D. V was cut by 0 bases and J by 6 bases, with 12 bases left in between. The CDR3 is 14 residues long. Germline V CDR1 and CDR2: SGHRS, YFSETQ. CDR3 in amino acids: CASSLEGGNNGYTF. DNA of the CDR3: TGCGCCAGCAGCTTGGAAGGCGGGAATAATGGCTACACCTTC. Full variable domain (missing parts from reference TRBV5-1 and TRBJ1-2): KAGVTQTPRYLIKTRGQQVTLSCSPISGHRSVSWYQQTPGQGLQFLFEYFSETQRNKGNFPGRFSGRQFSNSRSEMNVSTLELGDSALYLCASSLEGGNNGYTFGSGTRLTVV.

This clone was seen a single time. The rearrangement joins TRBV6-5 to TRBJ2-1; 12 bases match TRBD2. The length of the CDR3 is 14 residues. Per germline, CDR1 MNHEY and CDR2 SVGAGI. Trimming took 6 bases from V and 4 from J; bases not matched to a gene: 1. CDR3 sequence (DNA): TGTGCCAGCAGGCTAGCGGGAGGGTACAATGAGCAGTTCTTC. The encoded protein is CASRLAGGYNEQFF.

The chain recombines TRBV5-1 with TRBJ2-3; 7 positions agree with TRBD1. The CDR3 is 15 amino acids. CDR1 is SGHRS and CDR2 is YFSETQ in the germline V gene. The ends lost 1 base at V and 1 base at J; junction bases unmatched: 3. The chain's CDR3 is CASSLSTGGTDTQYF. The CDR3 region has the DNA TGCGCCAGCAGCTTGTCCACAGGGGGCACAGATACGCAGTATTTT.

The J gene is TRBJ2-5, the V gene TRBV6-6, with TRBD2 matching 12 bases. J lost 5 bases, V lost 5 bases, and 6 bases had no gene match. The CDR3 covers 15 residues. Germline-derived CDR1 and CDR2 are MNHNY and SVGAGI (reference sequence). The CDR3 DNA reads as TGTGCCAGCAGTCGCGGACTAGCGGGGAGGGAGACCCAGTACTTC. Encoded protein: CASSRGLAGRETQYF.

V and J are TRBV28 and TRBJ1-1; D might be TRBD1 (6 bases). Per the germline V gene, CDR1 is MDHEN and CDR2 is SYDVKM. V was cut by 5 bases and J by 1 base, with 11 bases left in between. The CDR3 length is 14 residues. The CDR3 protein is CASSDRDKNTEAFF. CDR3 in DNA: TGTGCCAGCAGTGACCGGGACAAGAACACTGAAGCTTTCTTT.

This clone was seen a single time. The J gene is TRBJ2-3, the V gene TRBV15, with 7 bases matching TRBD2. This CDR3 is 15 amino acids long. Per germline, CDR1 LNHNV and CDR2 YYDKDF (reference sequence). The V segment lost 1 base and the J segment 1 base; nucleotides outside the gene matches: 2. The CDR3 coding sequence is TGTGCCACCAGCAGAGGCACTAGCGGCACAGATACGCAGTATTTT. Translation gives CATSRGTSGTDTQYF.

This chain connects TRBV5-6 to TRBJ1-2; tentative D call: TRBD1 (6 bases). The CDR3 runs 14 residues. Germline V lookup: CDR1 SGHDT, CDR2 YYEEEE. The ends were cut back, 0 bases at V and 3 bases at J, with 9 bases in the middle. The CDR3 reads CASSLDRVDYGYTF. The CDR3 DNA is TGTGCCAGCAGCTTGGACAGGGTCGACTATGGCTACACCTTC.

This chain connects TRBV4-3 to TRBJ2-2; D ambiguous. V dropped 0 bases and J dropped 4 bases, with 3 bases sitting between them. The CDR3 runs 13 residues. The germline V gene encodes CDR1 LGHNA and CDR2 YSLEER. CDR3 in amino acids: CASSQDLTGELFF. CDR3 coding DNA: TGCGCCAGCAGCCAAGACCTCACCGGGGAGCTGTTTTTT.

The V call is TRBV2, the J call TRBJ2-2, with 10 bases identical to TRBD1. Germline V gene lookup returns CDR1 SNHLY and CDR2 FYNNEI. The CDR3 consists of 13 residues. V shed 6 bases, J shed 7 bases, and the junction held 2 bases outside the gene matches. The CDR3 reads CASRGQGNGELFF. In nucleotides, the CDR3 is TGTGCCAGCAGGGGACAGGGGAACGGGGAGCTGTTTTTT.

This clone was seen more than once but under ten times. The chain uses TRBV19 and TRBJ1-4, with D maybe TRBD1 (6 bases). The CDR3 contains 15 residues. The ends were cut back, 3 bases at V and 5 bases at J, with 13 bases in the middle. Germline V lookup: CDR1 LNHDA, CDR2 SQIVND (reference sequence). In DNA form, the CDR3 reads TGTGCCAGTAGTATCGCCAGGGGCCCAAATGAAAAACTGTTTTTT. Its protein is CASSIARGPNEKLFF. Looking up the rest from reference TRBV19 and TRBJ1-4 gives the full variable domain: DGGITQSPKYLFRKEGQNVTLSCEQNLNHDAMYWYRQDPGQGLRLIYYSQIVNDFQKGDIAEGYSVSREKKESFPLTVTSAQKNPTAFYLCASSIARGPNEKLFFGSGTQLSVL.